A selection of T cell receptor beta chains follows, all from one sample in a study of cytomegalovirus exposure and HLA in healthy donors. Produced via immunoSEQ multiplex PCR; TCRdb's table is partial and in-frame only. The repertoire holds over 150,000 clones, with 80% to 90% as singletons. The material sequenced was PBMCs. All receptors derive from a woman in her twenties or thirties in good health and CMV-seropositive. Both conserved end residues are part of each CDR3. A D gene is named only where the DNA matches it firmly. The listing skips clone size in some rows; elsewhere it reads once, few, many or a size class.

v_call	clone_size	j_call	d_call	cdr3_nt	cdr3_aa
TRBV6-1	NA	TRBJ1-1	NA	TGTGCCAGCAGTCGTGACAGGAACACTGAAGCTTTCTTT	CASSRDRNTEAFF
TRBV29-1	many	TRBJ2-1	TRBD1	TGCAGCGTTGAGGTCTGGGACAGCTCCTACAATGAGCAGTTCTTC	CSVEVWDSSYNEQFF
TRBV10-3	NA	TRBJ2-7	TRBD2	TGTGCCATCAGCAGCGGGACCCCCGGGGGGCAGTACTTC	CAISSGTPGGQYF
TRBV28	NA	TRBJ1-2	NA	TGTGCCAGCAGTCTCCTAGGGGGTGGCTATGGCTACACCTTC	CASSLLGGGYGYTF
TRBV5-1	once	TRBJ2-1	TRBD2	TGCGCCAGCAGCGCCACTAGCGGGAGTTTCAGTGAGCAGTTCTTC	CASSATSGSFSEQFF
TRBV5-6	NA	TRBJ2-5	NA	TGTGCCAGCAGCGATCGCAGGGGTTGGGAGGAGACCCAGTACTTC	CASSDRRGWEETQYF
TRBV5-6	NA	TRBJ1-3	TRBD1	TGTGCCAGCAGCCAGGAGAGACAGGGCTCTGGAAACACCATATATTTT	CASSQERQGSGNTIYF
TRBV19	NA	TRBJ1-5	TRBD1	TGTGCCAGTAGTATAGGGGGGACAGGGGATCAGCCCCAGCATTTT	CASSIGGTGDQPQHF
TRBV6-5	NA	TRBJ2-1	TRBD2	TGTGCCAGCATTTCGATGACTAGCGGGAATGAGCAGTTCTTC	CASISMTSGNEQFF
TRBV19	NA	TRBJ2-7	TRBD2	TGTGCCACTTCCTTGGGAGGGACTCTCCAGTATTACGAGCAGTACTTC	CATSLGGTLQYYEQYF
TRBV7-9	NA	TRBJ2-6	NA	TGTGCCAGCAGCTTCTCCCCACTCGGGGCCAACGTCCTGACTTTC	CASSFSPLGANVLTF
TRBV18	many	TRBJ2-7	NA	TGTGCCAGCTCACCACTGGGGGTTAGCGGAGCAACCTACGAGCAGTACTTC	CASSPLGVSGATYEQYF
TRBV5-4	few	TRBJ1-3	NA	TGTGCCAGCAGCTTGGGCGGAAGCTCTGGAAACACCATATATTTT	CASSLGGSSGNTIYF
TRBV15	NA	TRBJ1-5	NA	TGTGCCACCAGCGCCGGTACCAGGAATCAGCCCCAGCATTTT	CATSAGTRNQPQHF
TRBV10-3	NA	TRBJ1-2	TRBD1	TGTGCCATCAGTGAGTCGGGACAGGGAGGTTATGGCTACACCTTC	CAISESGQGGYGYTF
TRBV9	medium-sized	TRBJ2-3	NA	TGTGCCAGCAGCGTAGGAGGGAGTGCAGATACGCAGTATTTT	CASSVGGSADTQYF
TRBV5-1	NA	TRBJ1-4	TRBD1	TGCGCCAGCAGCAGGGGACAGGGGGCATCGAATGAAAAACTGTTTTTT	CASSRGQGASNEKLFF
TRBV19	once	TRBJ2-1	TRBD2	TGTGCCAGTAGGAATATACTAGCGGGAGTAGACAATGAGCAGTTCTTC	CASRNILAGVDNEQFF
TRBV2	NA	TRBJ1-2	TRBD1	TGTGCCAGCAGAGGACAGGGGGCATCAGGCTCCTTTGGCTACACCTTC	CASRGQGASGSFGYTF
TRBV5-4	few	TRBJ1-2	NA	TGTGCCAGCAGTCCTGACAGATGGTATGGCTACACCTTC	CASSPDRWYGYTF
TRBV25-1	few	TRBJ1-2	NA	TGTGCCAGCAGTACGGGAAGGGTCTACACCTTC	CASSTGRVYTF
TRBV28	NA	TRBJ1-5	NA	TGTGCCAGCAGACGGACAGTTAATCAGCCCCAGCATTTT	CASRRTVNQPQHF
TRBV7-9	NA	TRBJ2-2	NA	TGTGCCAGCAGCCCCTCTTTGTCCACCGGGGAGCTGTTTTTT	CASSPSLSTGELFF
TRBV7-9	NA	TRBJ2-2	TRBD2	TGTGCCAGCAGCGGCAGGCTAGCGGGAGTTATCGGGGAGCTGTTTTTT	CASSGRLAGVIGELFF
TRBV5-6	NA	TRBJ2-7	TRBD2	TGTGCCAGCAGCTTGGCTAGCGGGAGGGTCTACGAGCAGTACTTC	CASSLASGRVYEQYF
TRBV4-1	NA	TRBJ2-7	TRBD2	TGCGCCAGCAGCCAAGTGGGGACTATAGACGAGCAGTACTTC	CASSQVGTIDEQYF
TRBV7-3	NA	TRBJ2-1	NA	TGTGCCAGCAGCCCAGAGGGGGGGTTCAGCTCCTACAATGAGCAGTTCTTC	CASSPEGGFSSYNEQFF
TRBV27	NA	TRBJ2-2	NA	TGTGCCAGCAGCCCGCTGACAGTAGAATTAAGCTCGGGGGAGCTGTTTTTT	CASSPLTVELSSGELFF